These T cell receptor beta chains were read from a single sample in a study. MiXCR, run by TCRdb on the 5' RACE reads, gives a single entry per CDR3 protein. The data contain approximately 40,000 distinct CDR3 sequences, roughly 21% of them singletons. Sequenced sample: Tregs sorted from blood. These receptors were collected from a female donor with breast cancer. Both conserved end residues are part of each CDR3. A D gene is named only where the DNA matches it firmly. Size is stated for part of the rows, as once, few or many counts, or as a class when the clone is expanded.

TRBV29-1	TRBJ2-1	-	-	TGCAGCGTGTCTTACAATGAGCAGTTCTTC	CSVSYNEQFF
TRBV12-3/TRBV12-4	TRBJ2-7	TRBD1	many	TGTGCCAGCAGGCCATCGACAGGGGTTAACGACGAGCAGTACTTC	CASRPSTGVNDEQYF
TRBV20-1	TRBJ2-6	-	-	TGCAGTGCTAATCCGGTGGCGGGGGCCAACGTCCTGACTTTC	CSANPVAGANVLTF
TRBV4-2	TRBJ2-7	-	few	TGTGCCAGCAGCCATGGGGCGACCTCTTACGAGCAGTACTTC	CASSHGATSYEQYF
TRBV27	TRBJ2-3	-	few	TGTGCCAGCAGTCCCCTTTGGGCTTCTCCAGATACGCAGTATTTT	CASSPLWASPDTQYF
TRBV6-1	TRBJ2-5	TRBD2	-	TGTGCCAGCAGTGCCCTGAACACGGGAGGGGAGACCCAGTACTTC	CASSALNTGGETQYF
TRBV30	TRBJ2-5	TRBD2	-	TGTGCTAGCGGGAGGGCTCAGGAGACCCAGTACTTC	CASGRAQETQYF
TRBV4-2	TRBJ1-5	TRBD1	-	TGTGCCAGCAGCGGACAGGGGAATCAGCCCCAGCATTTT	CASSGQGNQPQHF
TRBV9	TRBJ2-3	TRBD1	few	TGTGCCAGCAGCGTAGAGGGACAGGGGGCTGCAACTAGCACAGATACGCAGTATTTT	CASSVEGQGAATSTDTQYF
TRBV30	TRBJ2-7	-	-	TGTGCCTGGAGTGTGGGACACGAGCAGTACTTC	CAWSVGHEQYF
TRBV4-1	TRBJ2-5	TRBD1	many	TGCGCCAGCAGCCAAGGGGATTGGTACAGGGGTGAGACCCAGTACTTC	CASSQGDWYRGETQYF
TRBV5-1	TRBJ2-3	-	many	TGCGCCAGCAGAGACCCCGGCACAGATACGCAGTATTTT	CASRDPGTDTQYF
TRBV7-2	TRBJ2-3	-	few	TGTGCCAGCAGCGATCTCTTTGTTGGGGCGGATACGCAGTATTTT	CASSDLFVGADTQYF
TRBV6-6	TRBJ1-2	TRBD1	few	TGTGCCAGCAGTCTAACAGGGGTGAACGGCTACACCTTC	CASSLTGVNGYTF
TRBV9	TRBJ1-1	-	many	TGTGCCAGCAGTATCTCTGGGGCGCAGAGTGAAGCTTTCTTT	CASSISGAQSEAFF
TRBV7-2	TRBJ2-1	TRBD1	-	TGTGCCAGCAACTTAGTGCAGGGGGCTAGACCCTCCTACAATGAGCAGTTCTTC	CASNLVQGARPSYNEQFF
TRBV30	TRBJ2-7	TRBD2	-	TGTGCCTGGAGTCTAGCGGGACAATACGAGCAGTACTTC	CAWSLAGQYEQYF
TRBV7-9	TRBJ1-1	-	-	TGTGCCAGCAGCGACCGGGTTGGAGGGGCTTTCTTT	CASSDRVGGAFF
TRBV3-1	TRBJ2-1	-	-	TGTGCCAGCAGCCCCATGTTAGCGGCTAGGAATGAGCAGTTCTTC	CASSPMLAARNEQFF
TRBV20-1	TRBJ2-1	-	few	TGCAGTGCAGGGATAGACAATGAGCAGTTCTTC	CSAGIDNEQFF
TRBV12-3/TRBV12-4	TRBJ1-2	TRBD1	many	TGTGCCAGCAGTTTGGGACAGGGCTATGGCTACACCTTC	CASSLGQGYGYTF
TRBV12-3/TRBV12-4	TRBJ2-3	-	-	TGTGCCAGCAACCCCGACACAGATACGCAGTATTTT	CASNPDTDTQYF
TRBV27	TRBJ2-3	TRBD2	many	TGTGCCAGCAGTTCCATAGCGGGAGTAGATACGCAGTATTTT	CASSSIAGVDTQYF
TRBV5-1	TRBJ2-7	TRBD2	-	TGCGCCAGCAGCTTGGGGGGACTAGCGGGAGGACCCTACGAGCAGTACTTC	CASSLGGLAGGPYEQYF
TRBV29-1	TRBJ1-1	-	many	TGCAGCGTTGAAGATCCCCAGTTGACTGAAGCTTTCTTT	CSVEDPQLTEAFF
TRBV6-5	TRBJ2-1	TRBD2	-	TGTGCCAGCAGTTACTCGAGGGCGGGGGTAGTGAGGTACGATGAGCAGTTCTTC	CASSYSRAGVVRYDEQFF
TRBV24-1	TRBJ2-3	-	-	TGTGCCACCAGTGATCGACTAGGGACTTCGGATACGGAGTATTTT	CATSDRLGTSDTEYF
TRBV29-1	TRBJ1-3	-	few	TGCAGCGTTGAAGACCTAACTGAGGGAAGAAACACCATATATTTT	CSVEDLTEGRNTIYF